This passage covers 5 T cell receptor beta chains from one sample sequenced in a study of T-cell memory formation after mild COVID-19. TCRdb recomputed calls from the 5' RACE reads with MiXCR, one row per CDR3 protein. Of some 300,000 distinct CDR3 sequences listed, 20% to 25% are singletons. The sequenced sample was PBMCs or a T cell subset sorted from them (not recorded which). These receptors were obtained from a man aged 18 to 35 who had mild COVID-19 (a few samples of this study predate the infection). Cell type and time point are not known.

This clonotype was picked up a small number of times. The chain links TRBV15 to TRBJ2-3, with TRBD1 identical over 10 bases. CDR3 length: 14 residues. Per the germline V gene, CDR1 is LNHNV and CDR2 is YYDKDF (reference sequence). The V segment lost 8 bases and the J segment 4 bases; nucleotides outside the gene matches: 6. CDR3 sequence (DNA): TGTGCCACCGGGAGACAGGGGGCCGCAGATACGCAGTATTTT. This sequence encodes CATGRQGAADTQYF.

This clonotype showed up just a few times. This chain uses TRBV5-1 with TRBJ2-5, with a possible D match to TRBD1 (6 bases). Germline assignment: CDR1 SGHRS and CDR2 YFSETQ. CDR3 length equals 17 residues. V lost 1 base and J lost 0, with 16 bases in between. The CDR3 DNA is TGCGCCAGCAGCTTGTGGGCACAGGGACCGTACCAAGAGACCCAGTACTTC. Its translation is CASSLWAQGPYQETQYF.

This clonotype was counted between two and nine times. The rearrangement links TRBV29-1 to TRBJ2-7, with a tentative D call TRBD1 (6 bases). The CDR3 totals 12 residues. CDR1 is SQVTM and CDR2 is ANQGSEA in the germline V gene. The ends were cut back, 8 bases at V and 2 bases at J, with 13 bases in the middle. CDR3 in DNA: TGCAGCTTCAGGACAGCAGCCTACGAGCAGTACTTC. It translates to CSFRTAAYEQYF.

The sample holds many counts of this clonotype. The chain has TRBV12-3 or TRBV12-4 and TRBJ2-2; the match to TRBD2 covers 7 bases. This CDR3 has 16 residues. V shed 1 base, J shed 0 bases, and the junction held 2 bases outside the gene matches. Here the CDR3 reads CASSLGLAANTGELFF. Written as DNA, the CDR3 is TGTGCCAGCAGTTTAGGACTAGCTGCGAACACCGGGGAGCTGTTTTTT.

This clonotype was observed a handful of times. The chain has TRBV15 and TRBJ2-5; D might be TRBD1 (7 bases). Germline CDR1 and CDR2: LNHNV and YYDKDF (reference sequence). The CDR3 is 15 amino acids. Trimming took 3 bases from V and 2 from J, leaving 13 bases between them. CDR3 DNA: TGTGCCACCAGCAGCCAGGGGGGCCGGCAAGAGACCCAGTACTTC. It specifies CATSSQGGRQETQYF.